The 21 T cell receptor beta chains presented below share a single source sample, sequenced in a study of blood T cell repertoires in COVID-19. Clones were read by immunoSEQ multiplex PCR, and TCRdb kept only the in-frame ones, dropping some. The repertoire holds approximately 290,000 clones, roughly 91% seen once, with roughly 0.8% in the top ten. The specimen was peripheral blood. The receptor set was obtained from a man under 40 with acute or convalescent COVID-19.

The V gene is TRBV6-5, the J gene TRBJ2-7; TRBD1 agrees at 9 bases. J lost 3 bases, V lost 6 bases, and 6 bases had no gene match. CDR3 length equals 14 residues. CDR1 is MNHEY and CDR2 is SVGAGI in the germline V gene. CDR3 sequence: CASRSRDRDYEQYF. The CDR3 DNA follows: TGTGCCAGCAGGTCCCGGGACAGGGACTACGAGCAGTACTTC.

The chain recombines TRBV5-1 with TRBJ1-6; 7 positions match TRBD1. Per the germline V gene, CDR1 is SGHRS and CDR2 is YFSETQ. V was clipped by 3 bases and J by 9 bases; unmatched bases: 12. The CDR3 spans 16 residues. The CDR3: CASSSQLGGAGSPLHF. The CDR3 coding sequence is TGCGCCAGCAGCTCGCAGCTAGGGGGCGCGGGTTCACCCCTCCACTTT.

This clone was seen a handful of times. This chain links TRBV27 with TRBJ2-1; 8 nucleotides align to TRBD2. The V segment lost 6 bases and the J segment 0 bases; nucleotides outside the gene matches: 4. This CDR3 region has 15 residues. The germline CDR1 and CDR2 sequences are MNHEY and SMNVEV (reference sequence). CDR3 in amino acids: CASSTSGGSYNEQFF. The CDR3, as DNA: TGTGCCAGCAGCACCAGCGGGGGCTCCTACAATGAGCAGTTCTTC.

The DNA of the CDR3 is TGTGCCAGCAGTTCCTTCAGGGAAGGCAATCAGCCCCAGCATTTT. It encodes CASSSFREGNQPQHF. The V and J genes are TRBV6-5 and TRBJ1-5; D might be TRBD1 (5 bases). Per germline, CDR1 MNHEY and CDR2 SVGAGI. The CDR3 contains 15 residues. V was trimmed by 4 bases and J by 2 bases, leaving 12 bases between them.

The V call is TRBV15, the J call TRBJ2-3; 9 bases align to TRBD1. This CDR3 is built from 16 residues. Germline CDR1 is LNHNV and CDR2 is YYDKDF (reference sequence). With V trimmed by 2 bases and J by 2 bases, 5 bases remained unmatched. CDR3 DNA: TGTGCCACCAGCAGACACAGGGGGCCCAACACAGATACGCAGTATTTT. The encoded protein is CATSRHRGPNTDTQYF.

In its sample, this clone was seen a few times. The chain employs TRBV28 and TRBJ2-2; D call uncertain. The V end was cut by 7 bases, the J end by 2 bases, with 8 bases between. The CDR3 is made up of 13 amino acids. Per the germline V gene, CDR1 is MDHEN and CDR2 is SYDVKM. The CDR3 nucleotides are TGTGCCAGCAACAGAGCTAACACCGGGGAGCTGTTTTTT. Amino acids: CASNRANTGELFF. The full variable domain, its missing parts supplied by reference TRBV28 and TRBJ2-2, is DVKVTQSSRYLVKRTGEKVFLECVQDMDHENMFWYRQDPGLGLRLIYFSYDVKMKEKGDIPEGYSVSREKKERFSLILESASTNQTSMYLCASNRANTGELFFGEGSRLTVL.

The chain uses TRBV9 and TRBJ2-1; 7 bases match TRBD1. The length of the CDR3 is 17 residues. Germline V gene lookup returns CDR1 SGDLS and CDR2 YYNGEE. The junction had 14 bases not matched to a gene; V was cut back by 2 bases and J by 6 bases. In DNA, the CDR3 is TGTGCCAGCAGCGTCGCTTTCTCTCGAGGACAGGCCAATGAGCAGTTCTTC. As protein: CASSVAFSRGQANEQFF.

In nucleotides, the CDR3 is TGTGCCAGCAGCTACAAGGGGGTCGTCCCCTACGAGCAGTACTTC. The encoded protein is CASSYKGVVPYEQYF. The V gene is TRBV7-9, the J gene TRBJ2-7, with D possibly being TRBD1 (6 bases). Germline V CDR1 and CDR2: SEHNR, FQNEAQ (reference sequence). Trimming shortened V by 4 bases and J by 2 bases, and 15 bases separated the two germline ends. CDR3 size: 15 residues.

The V and J genes are TRBV25-1 and TRBJ1-5, with a weak D call TRBD1 (5 bases). From germline, CDR1 is MGHDK and CDR2 SYGVNS. CDR3 length: 14 amino acids. The V end was cut by 2 bases, the J end by 4 bases, with 9 bases between. In nucleotides, the CDR3 is TGTGCCAGCAGTGAACAGGGTTATAATCAGCCCCAGCATTTT. This sequence encodes CASSEQGYNQPQHF.

About this clone: The junction differs from germline at one of its ends, possibly a read error. The chain combines TRBV9 with TRBJ1-1; D perhaps matches TRBD1 (6 bases). Germline loops: CDR1 SGDLS, CDR2 YYNGEE. The CDR3 extends over 16 amino acids. For the CDR3, the DNA is TGTGCCAGCAGCGCCCCTCAAAACAGGGCGAACGCTGAAGCTTTCTTT. Amino acid sequence: CASSAPQNRANAEAFF.

The chain links TRBV9 to TRBJ1-1; 10 bases are a match to TRBD1. There are 16 residues in the CDR3. V lost 0 bases and J lost 7; bases outside the gene matches: 9. Germline CDR1 is SGDLS and CDR2 is YYNGEE. The CDR3 loop is CASSVVRLGQGNEAFF. The CDR3 nucleotides are TGTGCCAGCAGCGTAGTAAGATTGGGACAGGGGAATGAAGCTTTCTTT.

V is TRBV3-1 (or the pseudogene TRBV3-2) and J is TRBJ2-7, with a possible D match to TRBD2 (5 bases). The CDR3 is 14 amino acids. Germline CDR1 and CDR2: LGHDT and YNNKEL (reference sequence). V lost 1 base and J 6 bases, leaving 13 bases between the germline ends. CDR3: CASSQGRSRAEQYF. The CDR3 nucleotides read TGTGCCAGCAGCCAAGGCCGGTCGCGGGCCGAGCAGTACTTC.

Written as DNA, the CDR3 is TGTGCCAGCAGCGCCGGGACATCTGGAAACACCATATATTTT. It translates to CASSAGTSGNTIYF. The rearrangement uses TRBV9 and TRBJ1-3; D might be TRBD1 (6 bases). CDR1 and CDR2 from the germline V gene are SGDLS and YYNGEE. V dropped 3 bases and J dropped 1 base, with 8 bases sitting between them. The CDR3 is made up of 14 amino acids.

V usage is TRBV9 and J usage is TRBJ2-3; 9 nucleotides agree with TRBD1. Germline CDR1 and CDR2: SGDLS and YYNGEE. After removal of 4 bases from V and 2 bases from J, the junction contained 23 bases not matched to a gene. This CDR3 is 21 amino acids long. The CDR3 DNA is TGTGCCAGCAGCCCCCGGGCACCCCACCTCCCCCACAGGGGGCTCACAGATACGCAGTATTTT. Translated, it gives CASSPRAPHLPHRGLTDTQYF.

The V gene is TRBV6-6, the J gene TRBJ2-7; TRBD2 matches at 13 bases. In germline, CDR1 is MNHNY, CDR2 SVGAGI (reference sequence). The CDR3 spans 17 residues. V lost 5 bases and J lost 3; bases outside the gene matches: 10. CDR3 nucleotide sequence: TGTGCCAGCAGTCGATTACTAGCGGGGGGGCTCGTCTACGAGCAGTACTTC. Protein sequence: CASSRLLAGGLVYEQYF.

The rearrangement links TRBV5-1 to TRBJ2-1, with D possibly matching TRBD1 (6 bases). This CDR3 region has 16 residues. The V end was cut by 3 bases, the J end by 7 bases, with 20 bases between. The germline V gene has CDR1 SGHRS and CDR2 YFSETQ. CDR3 protein: CASSSNRMTGHNEQFF. DNA of the CDR3: TGCGCCAGCAGCTCCAACCGAATGACAGGTCATAATGAGCAGTTCTTC.

This clone was seen once. This chain uses TRBV5-8 with TRBJ2-1; 12 bases align to TRBD2. The CDR3 has 15 amino acids. Trimming cost V 5 bases and J 5 bases; bases outside gene matches: 5. Germline V gene lookup returns CDR1 SGHTS and CDR2 YDEGEE. CDR3 in DNA: TGTGCCAGCAGGCTAGCGGGGGGGATCGACAATGAGCAGTTCTTC. This gives the protein CASRLAGGIDNEQFF.

The chain recombines TRBV5-1 with TRBJ2-5; D gene uncertain. The CDR3 spans 13 residues. Trimming pared 1 base from V and 5 bases from J, leaving 9 bases between. Germline V gene data show CDR1 as SGHRS and CDR2 as YFSETQ. In DNA form, the CDR3 reads TGCGCCAGCAGCTTGTTTACTCGGGAGACCCAGTACTTC. Its translation is CASSLFTRETQYF.

This clone came up a few times. The rearrangement links TRBV9 to TRBJ2-7; 8 nucleotides line up with TRBD1. Germline V CDR1 and CDR2: SGDLS, YYNGEE. Trimming removed 0 bases from V and 6 bases from J; junction bases left unmatched: 2. CDR3 length: 13 residues. The CDR3 DNA follows: TGTGCCAGCAGCGTAGAGCAGGGGGCCGAGCAGTACTTC. It translates to CASSVEQGAEQYF.

The J gene is TRBJ2-1, the V gene TRBV4-1, with a weak D call TRBD2 (6 bases). This CDR3 has 15 amino acids. Trimming removed 6 bases from V and 2 bases from J, with 14 bases in between. Germline V gene data show CDR1 as MGHRA and CDR2 as YSYEKL. The CDR3 loop is CASRGIGGAYNEQFF. CDR3 bases: TGCGCCAGCAGGGGGATTGGCGGGGCCTACAATGAGCAGTTCTTC.

The chain has TRBV11-3 and TRBJ1-1, with 8 nucleotides matching TRBD1. The CDR3 is 13 amino acids. V trimming: 4 bases; J trimming: 11 bases; junction bases outside the gene matches: 9. CDR1 SGHNT and CDR2 YENEEA come from the germline V gene. The DNA of the CDR3 is TGTGCCAGCAGCTCATATAGGACAGGGCGGGCTTTCTTT. Translated: CASSSYRTGRAFF.